This T cell receptor beta chain was profiled in a study of T-cell memory formation after mild COVID-19. Overall study context: The two donors had largely donor-specific TCR clusters.

TCRdb processed the 5' RACE reads anew with MiXCR; each CDR3 protein has one entry. The data show under 700,000 distinct CDR3 sequences, about a fifth seen once. With 3 bases removed from V and 6 bases from J, the gap between germline ends came to 8 bases. This CDR3 is built from 13 residues. The germline gives CDR1 LGHDT, CDR2 YNNKEL (reference sequence). The source is an adult woman who had mild COVID-19 (a few samples of this study predate the infection). Cell type and time point are not known. The source material was PBMCs or a T cell subset sorted from them (not recorded which). V and J are TRBV3-1 and TRBJ2-2; the D gene could be TRBD1 or TRBD2 (5 bases each). The CDR3 DNA follows: TGTGCCAGCAGCCACTCGGGGCCCGGGGAGCTGTTTTTT. Its translation is CASSHSGPGELFF. Full variable domain (rest looked up from reference TRBV3-1 and TRBJ2-2): DTAVSQTPKYLVTQMGNDKSIKCEQNLGHDTMYWYKQDSKKFLKIMFSYNNKELIINETVPNRFSPKSPDKAHLNLHINSLELGDSAVYFCASSHSGPGELFFGEGSRLTVL.